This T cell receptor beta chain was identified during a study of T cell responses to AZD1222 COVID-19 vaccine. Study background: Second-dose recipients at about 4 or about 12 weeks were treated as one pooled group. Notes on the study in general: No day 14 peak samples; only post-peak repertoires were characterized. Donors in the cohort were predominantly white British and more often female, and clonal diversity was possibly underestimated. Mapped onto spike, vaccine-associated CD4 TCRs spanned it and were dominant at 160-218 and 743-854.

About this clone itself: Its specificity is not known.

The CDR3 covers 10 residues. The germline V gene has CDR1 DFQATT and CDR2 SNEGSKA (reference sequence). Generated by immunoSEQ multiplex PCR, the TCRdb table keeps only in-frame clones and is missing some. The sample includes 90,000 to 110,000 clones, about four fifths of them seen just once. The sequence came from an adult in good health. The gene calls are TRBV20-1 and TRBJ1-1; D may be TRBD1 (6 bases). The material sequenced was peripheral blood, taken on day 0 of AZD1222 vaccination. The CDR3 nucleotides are TGCATTGCCAGGGGCACTGAAGCTTTCTTT. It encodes CIARGTEAFF.